A selection of T cell receptor beta chains follows, all from one sample in a study of T cell repertoires in cytomegalovirus infection. These receptors have no known antigen. TCRdb re-analysed the reads in MiXCR, keeping a single row per CDR3 protein. Among about half a million distinct CDR3 sequences listed, 30% to 40% were seen once. The sequencing used cultured PBMCs, collected from culture after CMV antigen stimulation. The receptors were sampled from a human donor in good health (CMV status not recorded). Some clones in this sample may be carry-over from other donors' samples. The conserved cysteine and the conserved F or W are not part of the CDR3 here. A D gene is named only where the DNA matches it firmly.

J gene | V gene | D gene | CDR3 protein
TRBJ1-3 | TRBV7-6 | TRBD1 | ASSQADRGLPGNTIY
TRBJ2-3 | TRBV5-1 | NA | ASSLWDGSTDTQY
TRBJ2-1 | TRBV7-2 | TRBD2 | ASSLGLAGGGEQF
TRBJ2-1 | TRBV9 | NA | ASSPRSAGSNEQF
TRBJ2-7 | TRBV7-6 | TRBD1 | ASSGGQGGEQY
TRBJ2-1 | TRBV19 | NA | ASSAFGEFYNEQF
TRBJ1-3 | TRBV7-2 | NA | ASSQTGISGNTIY
TRBJ2-3 | TRBV7-2 | NA | ASQALSTDTQY
TRBJ2-3 | TRBV27 | NA | ASSSLGLRSTDTQY
TRBJ2-1 | TRBV12-3/TRBV12-4 | TRBD2 | ASTLNPGLAFKNEQF
TRBJ2-1 | TRBV7-6 | NA | ASSLGGYDEQF
TRBJ1-4 | TRBV7-2 | NA | ASSPWGGNEKLF
TRBJ2-5 | TRBV20-1 | TRBD2 | SAREPTSGMQETQY
TRBJ1-3 | TRBV7-2 | NA | ASSFTGTLSGNTIY
TRBJ2-1 | TRBV5-6 | NA | ASSLPDFYNEQF
TRBJ1-5 | TRBV6-5 | TRBD1 | ASSLTGADNQPQH
TRBJ1-5 | TRBV7-2 | NA | ASSPHPAVGTGRGAQH
TRBJ2-6 | TRBV27 | NA | ASRHTLALSGANVLT
TRBJ2-7 | TRBV7-2 | TRBD2 | ASSLGSGNLYEQY
TRBJ2-1 | TRBV7-9 | TRBD2 | ASSPELRLAGGINEQF
TRBJ1-2 | TRBV12-3/TRBV12-4 | NA | ASSFALSEPYGYT
TRBJ1-6 | TRBV7-9 | TRBD1 | ASSNRPGQGNSPLH
TRBJ2-6 | TRBV5-4 | NA | ASSFPPTSGANVLT